The entry that follows covers one T cell receptor beta chain sequence. Libraries were prepared by immunoSEQ multiplex PCR; TCRdb keeps only in-frame clonotypes and omits some of them. The sample comprises about 80,000 clones, about 79% of which are singletons, and approximately 10% rests with the top ten. The entry originates in a study of control samples from healthy donors and cancer patients. V was pared by 7 bases and J by 0 bases, with 10 bases between. Per the germline V gene, CDR1 is SNHLY and CDR2 is FYNNEI. This CDR3 is 14 amino acids long. The sequenced sample was PBMCs. The TCR sequence derives from a man aged 60-69 years with head and neck cancer. The V and J genes are TRBV2 and TRBJ2-1; unclear D gene. This chain's CDR3 is CASKAASSYNEQFF. The CDR3 coding sequence is TGTGCCAGCAAGGCGGCCAGCTCCTACAATGAGCAGTTCTTC.